This T cell receptor (beta chain) originates from a study of T cell clonality in common variable immunodeficiency. Findings and limits, study-wide: Reportedly, TCR beta sequences from common variable immunodeficiency showed fewer deletions and N-nucleotide insertions. Shared TCRbeta clones were fewer between CVID subjects than controls.

As concerns this clone: Its antigen is not known. Sequencing ends 3 residues short of the CDR3 end; the germline J gene provides the rest.

This CDR3 spans 14 amino acids. Germline V gene data show CDR1 as SGHTA and CDR2 as FQGNSA. V lost 2 bases, J lost 5 bases, and 13 bases lay in between. Some clones are missing from TCRdb's copy, which holds only in-frame ones; the method was immunoSEQ multiplex PCR. The table lists about 14,000 clones, with no singletons. The sequencing sample was made of peripheral blood mononuclear cells. The rearrangement joins TRBV7-2 to TRBJ2-7; TRBD2 is a possible D gene (5 bases). The TCR comes from a human donor with common variable immunodeficiency. The CDR3 DNA, read in part, is TGTGCCAGCAGCTTATTCCCGGGGAGCAACGAG. Protein: CASSLFPGSNE. The whole CDR3 sequence is CASSLFPGSNEQYF.